This TCR beta chain is from a study of T cell clones after liver transplantation (dated by TCRdb to about 2019). The study in broad terms: Samples were obtained from ITN030ST, a randomized trial in which withdrawal of immunosuppression was attempted within 2 years of liver transplantation. Donor-reactive T cell clones were identified by TCRbeta sequencing following a pre-transplant mixed lymphocyte reaction and were subsequently tracked in post-transplant blood. As an antigen-independent comparator for donor-reactive sequences, third party-reactive TCRbeta sequences were also identified from pre-transplant MLRs. Of the eight recipients, three were HCV-positive, while the remaining recipients had been transplanted for non-autoimmune, non-viral indications. The subjects received no induction therapy and were kept on standard immunosuppression until randomization at 12-24 months post-transplant. Tolerance was defined as complete immunosuppression withdrawal for at least one year with no rise in liver enzymes beyond twice the upper limit of normal. Blood samples were taken pre-transplant, pre-randomization before withdrawal, and post-randomization after full withdrawal or failed withdrawal. Of the 8 liver transplant recipients making up the studied cohort, 3 were classified as tolerant and 5 as non-tolerant. The paper's findings and limits, for the study overall: In most of the 8 subjects, circulating donor-reactive CD4 TCRbeta sequences decreased significantly after transplant, regardless of tolerance or HCV status. When repertoire turnover was taken into account, detection of donor-reactive sequences was significantly reduced in 7 of 8 subjects for CD4 and in 8 of 8 subjects for CD8. The conclusions were preliminary, being limited by small, heterogeneous patient numbers and by non-standardized post-transplant time points. The decline in donor-reactive sequences exceeded the decline in third party-reactive sequences, suggesting partial antigen-specific deletion that was unrelated to withdrawal success. Without allograft tissue specimens, donor-reactive T cells may have migrated into the graft rather than being deleted. In two subjects, low numbers of available donor cells limited the measurable donor-reactive repertoire.

Notes on this clone: Its antigen is unknown. Base qualities are not provided; no much larger clone lies one nucleotide away.

Thawed unstimulated PBMCs were stained for CD3, CD4 and CD8 and FACS-sorted into CD3+CD4+ and CD3+CD8+ populations. Randomization to immunosuppression withdrawal applied to every one of the 8 studied subjects. The Qiagen DNeasy Blood and Tissue Kit was used for genomic DNA isolation. V gives up 7 bases and J gives up 6 bases, and the segment between their germline ends measures 15 bases. CDR1 is given as ENHRY and CDR2 as SYGVKD, both from the germline V gene. The CDR3 runs 13 amino acids, cysteine and phenylalanine included. Only the CDR3 DNA is retained, 39 bases long and in frame from the first base. High-throughput TCRbeta CDR3 sequencing of frozen genomic DNA was performed by immunoSEQ, including PCR amplification, mapping, bias correction and internal controls. As for the authors' bioinformatics: Productive rearrangements were retained, and unique TCRbeta sequences were defined by the CDR3 nucleotide sequence together with the V and J gene. For a sequence to be called donor-reactive, it needed a frequency of at least 0.01% and at least 5-fold expansion in CFSE-low cells compared with unstimulated pre-transplant cells. Minimum frequency thresholds were set for each subject based on the unstimulated sample with the lowest template count, ensuring at least 90% detection power. Jensen-Shannon divergence between the top 1000 TCRbeta sequences post-transplant and pre-transplant was used to measure repertoire turnover. Two-sided Fisher's exact tests were used to test for changes in how often donor-reactive sequences were detected. TCRdb re-hosts the immuneACCESS table, in-frame sequences only. Its copies lack some clones; in the studies checked, an unresolved V gene accounts for under half of them, and the cause for the rest is not known. For V, J and clone size, that table is used; D and trimming come from the DNA. The sample records about 120,000 clones, 90% of which are singletons. The ten largest account for about 0.8% of the sample.

This chain joins TRBV10-3 to TRBJ1-1; TRBD1 is perhaps the D gene, given 6 matching bases. This sequence was found in a human patient who received a liver transplant. Some T cells may derive from the graft donor when a transplant has been performed. The specimen comprised CD4+ T cells from blood, sampled 12 months after liver transplant. The CDR3 protein sequence reads: CAIKEGGRPEAFF. The nucleotides read TGTGCCATCAAGGAGGGGGGGAGGCCTGAAGCTTTCTTT.